One sample yielded the 27 T cell receptor beta chains listed below, sequenced in a study of molecular identifiers for immune sequencing clone quantification. MiXCR was run by TCRdb on the PCR reads, yielding one entry per CDR3 protein. The sample consists of 460,000 or so distinct CDR3 sequences, 20% to 25% of them appearing once. The sample taken for sequencing was naive CD8+ T cells from blood, with Jurkat cell RNA spiked in. Subset in this sample: FACS-sorted CD8+CD4-CCR7+CD45RA+ naive T cells. These receptors were collected from a human donor in good health. Some libraries in this study had Jurkat cell RNA spiked in.

This clonotype appeared once. A much more abundant neighbour one base away suggests this may be a read error. The conserved phenylalanine or tryptophan is not found at the CDR3 terminus, so this likely reflects a read error. This rearrangement joins TRBV19 to TRBJ2-1; a possible D gene is TRBD2 (5 bases). The germline V gene encodes CDR1 LNHDA and CDR2 SQIVND (reference sequence). CDR3 size: 13 residues. V shed 5 bases and J shed 7 bases, with 12 bases lying between them. The CDR3 reads CASSYPSPNEQFS. As DNA, the CDR3 is TGTGCCAGTAGTTATCCTAGCCCGAATGAGCAGTTCTCC.

This clonotype was picked up many times. This chain uses TRBV4-3 with TRBJ2-3; 9 bases are a match to TRBD2. This CDR3 comprises 14 residues. Germline V CDR1 and CDR2: LGHNA, YSLEER. With 4 bases clipped from V and 4 bases from J, the junction kept 3 bases outside the gene matches. The DNA of the CDR3 is TGCGCCAGCAGCCCCGGGACTAGCTCAGATACGCAGTATTTT. Amino acid sequence: CASSPGTSSDTQYF.

This clonotype appeared many times. J is TRBJ2-2 and V is TRBV7-8; D gene unclear. CDR1 and CDR2 from the germline V gene are SGHVS and FQNEAQ. Trimming cost V 0 bases and J 3 bases, with 2 bases left between them. The CDR3 is made up of 13 amino acids. As DNA, the CDR3 is TGTGCCAGCAGCTTAGCGTACACCGGGGAGCTGTTTTTT. It encodes CASSLAYTGELFF.

This clonotype was recorded many times. The V and J genes are TRBV19 and TRBJ2-5; 9 bases are shared with TRBD1. Germline-derived CDR1 and CDR2 are LNHDA and SQIVND (reference sequence). The length of the CDR3 is 16 residues. Unmatched junction bases numbered 7, after V lost 3 bases and J lost 2 bases. For the CDR3, the DNA is TGTGCCAGTAGTATCGGGACAGGGTTCCAACAAGAGACCCAGTACTTC. Its translation: CASSIGTGFQQETQYF.

As to this clonotype: Possible read error: a much larger clone is one base away. This chain links TRBV20-1 with TRBJ2-3, with a tentative D call TRBD2 (6 bases). From germline, CDR1 is DFQATT and CDR2 SNEGSKA (reference sequence). The CDR3 length is 15 residues. The CDR3 DNA follows: TGCAGTGCTAGAGCGCGGGGTGCCGGATTAGATACGCGGTATTTT. This encodes CSARARGAGLDTRYF.

This clonotype has a count of ten or more. The rearrangement links TRBV20-1 to TRBJ1-1, with D unclear. The CDR3 runs 12 residues. The V end was cut by 5 bases, the J end by 0 bases, with 7 bases between. CDR1 is DFQATT, CDR2 SNEGSKA, per germline (reference sequence). The CDR3 is CSAPKMNTEAFF. The CDR3 DNA sequence: TGCAGTGCTCCGAAAATGAACACTGAAGCTTTCTTT.

This rearrangement joins TRBV6-5 to TRBJ1-2; D is uncertain. The germline V gene encodes CDR1 MNHEY and CDR2 SVGAGI. This CDR3 is 17 amino acids long. The V gene lost 0 bases and the J gene lost 2 bases, with 16 bases spanning the gap. CDR3 region: CASSYSTTDRLNYGYTF. The DNA of the CDR3 is TGTGCCAGCAGTTACTCGACTACGGATCGCCTCAACTATGGCTACACCTTC.

A remark on this clonotype: One end of the junction is discordant with germline, which a read error may explain. The chain links TRBV27 to TRBJ2-3, with 9 nucleotides matching TRBD2. Per germline, CDR1 MNHEY and CDR2 SMNVEV (reference sequence). The CDR3 has 16 residues. The CDR3 nucleotides are TGTGCCAGCAGTTATTTAGCGGGGGTTGGGACAGATGCGCAGTATTTT. It codes for CASSYLAGVGTDAQYF.

This clonotype was recorded at least ten times. This rearrangement joins TRBV7-2 to TRBJ2-7; 12 bases map to TRBD2. Germline CDR1 is SGHTA and CDR2 is FQGNSA. The CDR3 consists of 17 residues. Trimming at V came to 6 bases and at J to 0 bases, leaving 9 bases not matched to a gene. CDR3 nucleotide sequence: TGTGCCAGCAGTTTGACTAGCGGGGGATACAGCTCCTACGAGCAGTACTTC. Its translation is CASSLTSGGYSSYEQYF.

Notes on this clonotype: A much larger clone sits a single nucleotide away, making a read error possible. Without the conserved terminal phenylalanine or tryptophan, this CDR3 likely stems from a read error. This chain links TRBV25-1 with TRBJ2-3; D not resolved. Trimming shortened V by 1 base and J by 0 bases, and 11 bases separated the two germline ends. There are 16 residues in the CDR3. From germline, CDR1 is MGHDK and CDR2 SYGVNS. DNA of the CDR3: TGTGCCAGCAGTGAATGGTCGTTAGAGAGCACAGATACGCAGTATTCT. This encodes CASSEWSLESTDTQYS.

A single count supports this clonotype. The chain employs TRBV6-5 and TRBJ2-1; a weak D match, TRBD2 (6 bases). The V end lost 5 bases, the J end lost 7 bases, and 21 bases lay between the germline ends. Germline V gene sequence: CDR1 MNHEY, CDR2 SVGAGI. The length of the CDR3 is 16 residues. This CDR3 is CASSPDTLIRGNEQFF. The CDR3 region has the DNA TGTGCCAGCAGTCCGGACACCCTAATTCGGGGGAATGAGCAGTTCTTC.

The V gene is TRBV11-2, the J gene TRBJ2-1; 10 nucleotides align to TRBD1. This CDR3 has 15 residues. Germline V gene data show CDR1 as SGHAT and CDR2 as FQNNGV. V gave up 4 bases and J gave up 9 bases; unmatched junction bases: 9. DNA of the CDR3: TGTGCCAGCAGCTCGCCGGGACAGGGGTTCTTTGAGCAGTTCTTC. As protein: CASSSPGQGFFEQFF.

The sample holds many counts of this clonotype. The V call is TRBV7-6, the J call TRBJ1-1; D not certain. Germline V CDR1 and CDR2: SGHVS, FNYEAQ. CDR3 length: 17 amino acids. The V end lost 4 bases, the J end lost 0 bases, and 18 bases lay between the germline ends. CDR3: CASSSSREEELNTEAFF. CDR3 nucleotides: TGTGCCAGCAGCTCCAGTAGGGAAGAAGAACTGAACACTGAAGCTTTCTTT.

For this clonotype: With a much larger clone just one base away, this may be a read error. V gene TRBV5-3 combines with J gene TRBJ1-3; TRBD1 might be the D (5 bases). TRBV5-3 is annotated as an ORF whose role is uncertain. CDR3 length equals 15 residues. CDR3 coding DNA: TGTGCCAGCAGCTGGGACCGAGATTCTGGAAACACCATATATTTT. Amino acids: CASSWDRDSGNTIYF.

This clonotype was counted many times. The chain recombines TRBV5-1 with TRBJ2-7, with TRBD2 as a possible D gene (5 bases). Germline V CDR1 and CDR2: SGHRS, YFSETQ. This CDR3 is 15 amino acids long. Between the trimmed V and J ends, which lost 0 bases and 3 bases, there was a span of 13 bases. The CDR3 nucleotides read TGCGCCAGCAGCTTGGTCGCGGGCGACTTCTACGAGCAGTACTTC. Translated: CASSLVAGDFYEQYF.

This clonotype was recorded at least ten times. The CDR3 DNA follows: TGCAGCGTTGAGGGGGCAGAGACCCAGTACTTC. Its protein product is CSVEGAETQYF. The chain recombines TRBV29-1 with TRBJ2-5; tentative D call: TRBD1 (6 bases). Germline values: CDR1 SQVTM, CDR2 ANQGSEA. The CDR3 is 11 amino acids. The ends were cut back, 3 bases at V and 4 bases at J, with 6 bases in the middle.

This clonotype showed up many times. The CDR3 loop is CASSSVWEYEQYF. For the CDR3, the DNA is TGTGCCAGCAGCTCAGTCTGGGAGTACGAGCAGTACTTC. J is TRBJ2-7 and V is TRBV7-9; D is possibly TRBD2 (5 bases). The germline V gene encodes CDR1 SEHNR and CDR2 FQNEAQ (reference sequence). The V end was cut by 4 bases, the J end by 4 bases, with 11 bases between. This CDR3 comprises 13 residues.

This clonotype was found many times. The chain carries TRBV5-8 and TRBJ2-3; D is possibly TRBD2 (5 bases). The CDR3 contains 15 residues. Trimming pared 2 bases from V and 4 bases from J, leaving 14 bases between. Per germline, CDR1 SGHTS and CDR2 YDEGEE. CDR3 in amino acids: CASSFSREGSDTQYF. CDR3 in DNA: TGTGCCAGCAGCTTCTCTCGAGAGGGCTCAGATACGCAGTATTTT.

The genes are TRBV12-3 or TRBV12-4 and TRBJ1-1; D gene unclear. V was clipped by 4 bases and J by 5 bases, with 20 bases between them. The CDR3 contains 16 residues. This CDR3 reads CASSSLVWSVRTEAFF. The DNA for the CDR3 is TGTGCCAGCAGTTCCCTGGTATGGAGCGTGAGAACTGAAGCTTTCTTT.

The chain joins TRBV4-3 to TRBJ2-7, with 7 bases that match TRBD1. V lost 4 bases and J lost 7; bases outside the gene matches: 10. CDR3 size: 14 residues. In germline, CDR1 is LGHNA, CDR2 YSLEER. The CDR3 sequence: CASSPLPLGQEQYF. CDR3 coding DNA: TGCGCCAGCAGCCCACTCCCGCTGGGACAGGAGCAGTACTTC.

This clonotype was counted many times. V is TRBV7-9 and J is TRBJ1-1; unclear D gene. CDR3 size: 13 residues. Between the trimmed V and J ends, which lost 6 bases and 8 bases, there was a span of 16 bases. Germline-derived CDR1 and CDR2 are SEHNR and FQNEAQ (reference sequence). The CDR3 loop reads CASSKITGLEAFF. DNA for the CDR3: TGTGCCAGCAGTAAGATTACGGGGTTGGAAGCTTTCTTT.

This clonotype has a handful of counts. The genes are TRBV10-3 and TRBJ2-3; D is undetermined. Germline CDR1 and CDR2: ENHRY and SYGVKD. The CDR3 spans 15 residues. Trimming removed 2 bases from V and 0 bases from J, with 9 bases in between. CDR3 nucleotide sequence: TGTGCCATCAGTGAGGTGACAAGTAGCACAGATACGCAGTATTTT. Translating gives CAISEVTSSTDTQYF.

A word on this clonotype: A much more abundant neighbour one base away suggests this may be a read error. This chain uses TRBV27 with TRBJ2-7; TRBD2 agrees at 11 bases. Per germline, CDR1 MNHEY and CDR2 SMNVEV (reference sequence). This CDR3 region has 15 residues. The chain's CDR3 is CASSLSGLAAYEQCF. In nucleotides, the CDR3 is TGTGCCAGCAGTTTATCGGGACTAGCGGCCTACGAGCAGTGCTTC.

With respect to this clonotype: One base away lies a much larger clone, so this may be a sequencing read error. The chain uses TRBV6-1 and TRBJ2-7, with D unclear. With 5 bases removed from V and 1 base from J, the gap between germline ends came to 15 bases. The CDR3 consists of 15 residues. The germline V gene has CDR1 MNHNS and CDR2 SASEGT. The DNA of the CDR3 is TGTGCCAGCAGTAAAGGTCCAGGAGTTTCCTACGAGCAGTACTTC. Translation: CASSKGPGVSYEQYF.

The chain couples TRBV6-8 to TRBJ1-1; no clear D. The germline V gene encodes CDR1 MNHGY and CDR2 SAAAGT. The ends were cut back, 3 bases at V and 4 bases at J, with 18 bases in the middle. The CDR3 runs to 16 residues. The CDR3 bases are TGTGCCAGCAGTTATGAGACTTGGGGTGTGAGCACTGAAGCTTTCTTT. Its translation: CASSYETWGVSTEAFF.

This clonotype was recorded a few times. The chain recombines TRBV6-6 with TRBJ1-3; TRBD1 agrees at 9 bases. The CDR3 is made up of 15 amino acids. The germline gives CDR1 MNHNY, CDR2 SVGAGI (reference sequence). After removal of 4 bases from V and 3 bases from J, the junction contained 4 bases not matched to a gene. CDR3 region: CASSSGTGHGNTIYF. CDR3 bases: TGTGCCAGCAGTTCCGGGACAGGGCATGGAAACACCATATATTTT.

On this clonotype: The final CDR3 position lacks the conserved phenylalanine or tryptophan, pointing to a likely read error. The V call is TRBV27, the J call TRBJ1-1; D might be TRBD1 (5 bases). The V gene's germline CDR1 is MNHEY and CDR2 SMNVEV (reference sequence). CDR3 length: 13 residues. Deletions cut 3 bases from V and 10 bases from J, with 15 bases between. The CDR3 nucleotides read TGTGCCAGCAGTTTCCTTGGGCCTAGGGGAGCTTTCTCT. This sequence encodes CASSFLGPRGAFS.